Described below is a single T cell receptor (beta chain) sequence and its context. What it binds is not known. The data stem from a study of Ad26.COV2.S vaccination and SARS-CoV-2 variants. For the study at large: Among those in the COV1001 Ad26.COV2.S trial arm was the donor. Ad26.COV2.S, an intramuscular injection, was given once or twice 56 days apart. Findings of the study overall: With respect to non-spike TCR breadth, vaccine and placebo recipients were similar. The analyses of TCR breadth and depth may have understated the size of total T cell responses.

TCRdb keeps only in-frame clones here, not all; method: immunoSEQ multiplex PCR. The data show 380,000 or so clones, roughly 90% seen once. The treatment is: 15 to 20 received Ad26.COV2.S at low or high dose, single or two shots; about 5 received placebo; per-sample allocation not given. Samples analyzed were those drawn on day 63 after the first vaccine or placebo injection. Germline values: CDR1 MDHEN, CDR2 SYDVKM. The CDR3 runs to 13 residues. V dropped 11 bases and J dropped 7; count of bases not matched to a gene: 9. This clonotype was obtained from a person aged 18 to 59 who received the Ad26.COV2.S COVID-19 vaccine or a placebo. The chain uses TRBV28 and TRBJ1-4; TRBD1 matches 8 bases. Here the sequenced sample was peripheral blood, taken in a trial of Ad26.COV2.S vaccine versus placebo. The chain's CDR3 is CAARDRMLEKLFF. The CDR3 DNA follows: TGTGCCGCCCGGGACAGGATGCTTGAAAAACTGTTTTTT.